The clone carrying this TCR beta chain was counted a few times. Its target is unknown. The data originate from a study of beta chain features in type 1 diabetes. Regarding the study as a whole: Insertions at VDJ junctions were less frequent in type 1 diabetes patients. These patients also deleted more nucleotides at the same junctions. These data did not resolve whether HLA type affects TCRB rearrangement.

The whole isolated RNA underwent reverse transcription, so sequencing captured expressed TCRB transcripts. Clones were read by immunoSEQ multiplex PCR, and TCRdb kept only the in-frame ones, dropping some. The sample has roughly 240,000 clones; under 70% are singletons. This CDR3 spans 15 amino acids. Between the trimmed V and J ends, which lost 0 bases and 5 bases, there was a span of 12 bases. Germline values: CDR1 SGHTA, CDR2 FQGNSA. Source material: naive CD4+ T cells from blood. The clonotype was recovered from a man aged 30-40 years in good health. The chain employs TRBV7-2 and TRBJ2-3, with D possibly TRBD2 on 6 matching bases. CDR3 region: CASSLAPPGVDTQYF. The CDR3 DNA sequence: TGTGCCAGCAGCTTAGCCCCCCCGGGGGTAGATACGCAGTATTTT.